The subject of this entry is one TCR beta chain. These data come from a study of blood T cell repertoires in COVID-19. Study in general: PBMCs, B-cell-depleted T cells, or T cells provided the cDNA or gDNA that made up the material.

Trimming at V came to 0 bases and at J to 3 bases, leaving 5 bases not matched to a gene. The V gene's germline CDR1 is SGHTS and CDR2 YDEGEE. The CDR3 length is 16 residues. Data came from immunoSEQ multiplex PCR; TCRdb stores just in-frame clones and leaves some out. The table lists 110,000 to 150,000 clones, 85% to 90% of them singletons. This clonotype was obtained from a man aged 45-60 years with active or convalescent COVID-19. The V and J genes are TRBV5-8 and TRBJ2-7; 11 nucleotides align to TRBD2. The material sequenced was peripheral blood. CDR3 residues: CASSLGGLAAGYEQYF. As DNA, the CDR3 is TGTGCCAGCAGCTTGGGGGGACTAGCGGCTGGCTACGAGCAGTACTTC.